These 26 T cell receptor beta chains share one sample of origin, sequenced in a study of shared clonotypes between healthy human individuals. Data came from immunoSEQ multiplex PCR; TCRdb stores just in-frame clones and leaves some out. This sample yields 740,000 or so clones, of which around 73% are seen a single time; 1.5% to 2% belongs to the top ten. Sequencing was done on a sample of memory CD4+ T cells sorted from blood. The sample's subset: CD45RA-negative fraction. The receptors were gathered from a woman aged 25 to 39 in good health.

CDR3 in DNA: TGCAGCGCTAAGACCGGACCTCCGGGGGCGCAGTATTTT. Protein sequence: CSAKTGPPGAQYF. This sequence joins TRBV29-1 and TRBJ2-3; tentatively, D is TRBD2 (6 bases). The CDR3 runs to 13 residues. CDR1 is SQVTM, CDR2 ANQGSEA, per germline. The V gene lost 7 bases and the J gene lost 10 bases, with 21 bases spanning the gap.

V is TRBV20-1 and J is TRBJ2-1, with 7 bases identical to TRBD2. This CDR3 has 11 amino acids. Germline-derived CDR1 and CDR2 are DFQATT and SNEGSKA (reference sequence). Here the CDR3 DNA reads TGCAGGAGCGGGAATTACAATGAGCAGTTCTTC. Translating gives CRSGNYNEQFF.

The V call is TRBV20-1, the J call TRBJ1-3, with D uncertain. Germline lookup yields CDR1 DFQATT and CDR2 SNEGSKA (reference sequence). This CDR3 contains 11 residues. Trimming pared 5 bases from V and 7 bases from J, leaving 9 bases between. CDR3 sequence reads: CSAYLGNTIYF. The CDR3 bases are TGCAGTGCTTATTTAGGGAACACCATATATTTT.

This clone was detected ten times or more. V and J are TRBV14 and TRBJ2-1; 14 positions agree with TRBD2. Germline V lookup: CDR1 SGHDN, CDR2 FVKESK. J was trimmed by 4 bases and V by 4 bases; bases with no gene match: 18. This CDR3 comprises 21 residues. The CDR3: CASSPLNSPGLAGERYNEQFF. CDR3 DNA: TGTGCCAGCAGCCCTTTGAACTCCCCGGGACTAGCGGGAGAGAGGTACAATGAGCAGTTCTTC.

This clone was counted at least ten times. This chain links TRBV6-5 with TRBJ1-2; 12 nucleotides agree with TRBD1. CDR3 length equals 16 residues. From germline, CDR1 is MNHEY and CDR2 SVGAGI. The V gene end was trimmed by 0 bases and the J gene end by 8 bases; junction bases not matched to a gene: 7. For the CDR3, the DNA is TGTGCCAGCAGTTACTCGGCCGGGACAGGGGGCCAGGGCTACACCTTC. Its translation is CASSYSAGTGGQGYTF.

J is TRBJ2-1 and V is TRBV5-1; 13 bases map to TRBD2. With 4 bases clipped from V and 5 bases from J, the junction kept 3 bases outside the gene matches. CDR1 is SGHRS and CDR2 is YFSETQ in the germline V gene. CDR3 length: 15 residues. CDR3 sequence (DNA): TGCGCCAGCAGCACGGGACTAGCGGGACACAATGAGCAGTTCTTC. Protein product: CASSTGLAGHNEQFF.

This sequence joins TRBV19 and TRBJ2-7; 7 nucleotides line up with TRBD2. V dropped 3 bases and J dropped 3; count of bases not matched to a gene: 5. Germline V gives CDR1 LNHDA, CDR2 SQIVND (reference sequence). The CDR3 loop spans 14 amino acids. The CDR3: CASSIKRGSYEQYF. The CDR3 nucleotides are TGTGCCAGTAGTATCAAGCGGGGCAGCTACGAGCAGTACTTC.

V gene TRBV11-3 combines with J gene TRBJ2-3; D gene ambiguous. The CDR3 covers 13 residues. Trimming cost V 1 base and J 4 bases, with 6 bases left between them. Germline V lookup: CDR1 SGHNT, CDR2 YENEEA. The CDR3 bases are TGTGCCAGCAGCTTAGGACAAGCAGATACGCAGTATTTT. The encoded protein is CASSLGQADTQYF. Full variable domain (missing parts from reference TRBV11-3 and TRBJ2-3): EAGVVQSPRYKIIEKKQPVAFWCNPISGHNTLYWYLQNLGQGPELLIRYENEEAVDDSQLPKDRFSAERLKGVDSTLKIQPAELGDSAVYLCASSLGQADTQYFGPGTRLTVL.

Only a few counts were recorded for this clone. This chain connects TRBV30 to TRBJ2-1; D is perhaps TRBD1 (5 bases). There are 13 residues in the CDR3. Germline CDR1 and CDR2: GTSNPN and SVGIG (reference sequence). The germline V and J ends were trimmed by 8 bases and 2 bases, with 13 bases remaining between them. CDR3 nucleotide sequence: TGTGCCGGGGCCATCCTGACCTACAATGAGCAGTTCTTC. Its protein product is CAGAILTYNEQFF.

This clone was seen a few times. The CDR3 DNA follows: TGTGCCTGGAGTGTTTGGGAGAACACTGAAGCTTTCTTT. As protein: CAWSVWENTEAFF. The chain employs TRBV30 and TRBJ1-1; the D is unclear. V was pared by 0 bases and J by 1 base, with 6 bases between. Per the germline V gene, CDR1 is GTSNPN and CDR2 is SVGIG (reference sequence). The CDR3 contains 13 residues.

This clone was seen only a few times. This chain links TRBV10-1 with TRBJ2-7; TRBD2 agrees at 10 bases. Trimming took 3 bases from V and 5 from J; bases not matched to a gene: 4. The germline V gene has CDR1 WNHNN and CDR2 SYGVQD (reference sequence). CDR3 length equals 14 residues. The CDR3: CASSDLAGVNEQYF. CDR3 sequence (DNA): TGCGCCAGCAGTGATCTAGCGGGAGTCAACGAGCAGTACTTC.

Notes on this clone: A much larger clone differs from this one at a single base, so this may be a read error. The J gene is TRBJ1-5, the V gene TRBV7-2; maybe TRBD1 (5 bases). V was trimmed by 5 bases and J by 1 base, leaving 9 bases between them. The length of the CDR3 is 14 residues. In germline, CDR1 is SGHTA, CDR2 FQGNSA. CDR3 protein: CASSDSGSNQPQHF. The CDR3 DNA reads TGTGCCAGCAGCGACAGTGGAAGCAATCAGCCCCAGCATTTT.

The rearrangement links TRBV30 to TRBJ2-2; TRBD2 matches at 12 bases. The V and J ends lost 3 bases and 6 bases, in that order; junction bases with no gene match: 2. This CDR3 has 14 residues. The germline V gene has CDR1 GTSNPN and CDR2 SVGIG (reference sequence). The chain's CDR3 is CAWSLAGGPGELFF. In DNA form, the CDR3 reads TGTGCCTGGAGCCTAGCGGGAGGGCCCGGGGAGCTGTTTTTT.

V usage is TRBV6-1 and J usage is TRBJ1-3, with unresolved D. Trimming cost V 6 bases and J 0 bases, with 12 bases left between them. This CDR3 has 15 residues. Per germline, CDR1 MNHNS and CDR2 SASEGT. Written as DNA, the CDR3 is TGTGCCAGCAGCGAGAGACGGGTCTCTGGAAACACCATATATTTT. Protein product: CASSERRVSGNTIYF.

This clone has only a few counts. J is TRBJ2-2 and V is TRBV7-9; D is unresolved. This CDR3 comprises 11 residues. Deletions cut 6 bases from V and 5 bases from J, with 4 bases between. CDR1 is SEHNR and CDR2 is FQNEAQ in the germline V gene (reference sequence). In DNA, the CDR3 is TGTGCCAGCAGATTGACCGGGGAGCTGTTTTTT. Translated, it gives CASRLTGELFF.

This clone showed up just a few times. CDR3 sequence (DNA): TGTGCCAGCAGAGGACAGATATCTAGCACAGATACGCAGTATTTT. The encoded protein is CASRGQISSTDTQYF. This chain links TRBV28 with TRBJ2-3; a weak D match, TRBD1 (6 bases). The CDR3 runs to 15 residues. The ends were cut back, 6 bases at V and 0 bases at J, with 13 bases in the middle. Germline CDR1 is MDHEN and CDR2 is SYDVKM.

The genes are TRBV5-5 and TRBJ2-1; D perhaps matches TRBD2 (5 bases). CDR1 is SGHKS and CDR2 is YYEKEE in the germline V gene (reference sequence). V lost 4 bases, J lost 6 bases, and 17 bases lay in between. The CDR3 is 15 amino acids. The DNA for the CDR3 is TGTGCCAGCAGCACCGGTCCGGAGGCGGCCAATGAGCAGTTCTTC. Protein: CASSTGPEAANEQFF.

The chain links TRBV11-2 to TRBJ2-3; D is ambiguous. The CDR3 is 13 amino acids. Between the trimmed V and J ends, which lost 3 bases and 3 bases, there was a span of 7 bases. CDR1 is SGHAT and CDR2 is FQNNGV in the germline V gene. The CDR3 nucleotides are TGTGCCAGCAGCTTGCAGATAACAGATACGCAGTATTTT. Encoded protein: CASSLQITDTQYF.

The chain has TRBV11-2 and TRBJ1-5, with 9 bases identical to TRBD1. Per germline, CDR1 SGHAT and CDR2 FQNNGV. The V gene end was trimmed by 5 bases and the J gene end by 4 bases; junction bases not matched to a gene: 12. The CDR3 spans 17 residues. The CDR3 DNA reads as TGTGCCAGCAGCCCGCGGTCAGGGACAGGGCAAAATCAGCCCCAGCATTTT. Translating it yields CASSPRSGTGQNQPQHF.

A few counts support this clone. Other DNA sequences of this sample code for an identical CDR3. This chain links TRBV27 with TRBJ2-7; D is ambiguous. The V gene's germline CDR1 is MNHEY and CDR2 SMNVEV (reference sequence). V was pared by 0 bases and J by 0 bases, with 9 bases between. The CDR3 contains 15 residues. The CDR3 coding sequence is TGTGCCAGCAGTTTATCAGTTCGGAGCTCCTACGAGCAGTACTTC. Its translation: CASSLSVRSSYEQYF.

This chain uses TRBV6-6 with TRBJ1-4; 10 bases map to TRBD1. Germline values: CDR1 MNHNY, CDR2 SVGAGI (reference sequence). The V and J ends lost 5 bases and 7 bases, in that order; junction bases with no gene match: 7. The CDR3 is made up of 15 amino acids. In DNA, the CDR3 is TGTGCCAGCAGTGAGGGACAGGGGAGATCTGAAAAACTGTTTTTT. Amino acid sequence: CASSEGQGRSEKLFF.

The gene calls are TRBV7-2 and TRBJ2-3, with D unresolved. Per the germline V gene, CDR1 is SGHTA and CDR2 is FQGNSA. This CDR3 is built from 15 residues. Trimming left V 2 bases short and J 0 bases short, with 9 bases between. CDR3 residues: CASSLSYLSTDTQYF. The CDR3 DNA follows: TGTGCCAGCAGCTTAAGTTATCTAAGCACAGATACGCAGTATTTT.

This clone occurred once. V and J are TRBV19 and TRBJ1-5; D possibly corresponds to TRBD1 (5 bases). Germline V lookup: CDR1 LNHDA, CDR2 SQIVND (reference sequence). The V end lost 7 bases, the J end lost 4 bases, and 14 bases lay between the germline ends. This CDR3 has 14 amino acids. CDR3 in amino acids: CASTLSGANQPQHF. CDR3 nucleotides: TGTGCCAGTACCCTTAGCGGGGCTAATCAGCCCCAGCATTTT.

The table lists this clone with a few counts. The CDR3 nucleotides read TGTGCCAGCAGCCCAGCGGGTAAGAGCTACGAGCAGTACTTC. This translates into CASSPAGKSYEQYF. This rearrangement joins TRBV5-4 to TRBJ2-7, with D possibly matching TRBD2 (6 bases). Germline CDR1 is SGHNT and CDR2 is YYREEE (reference sequence). V was trimmed by 4 bases and J by 3 bases, leaving 14 bases between them. The CDR3 covers 14 residues.

This clone was seen ten or more times. This rearrangement joins TRBV28 to TRBJ1-5, with D perhaps TRBD1 (5 bases). Germline loops: CDR1 MDHEN, CDR2 SYDVKM. There are 16 residues in the CDR3. V was pared by 4 bases and J by 5 bases, with 18 bases between. The CDR3 sequence is CASSSYRRGSHQPQHF. The CDR3 DNA is TGTGCCAGCAGTTCCTACCGACGGGGCTCCCATCAGCCCCAGCATTTT.

This clone was picked up one time. V and J are TRBV29-1 and TRBJ2-7; 9 bases map to TRBD2. This CDR3 has 15 residues. CDR1 SQVTM and CDR2 ANQGSEA come from the germline V gene. Unmatched junction bases numbered 13, after V lost 6 bases and J lost 4 bases. The CDR3 sequence: CSVTFPGLAPYEQYF. In nucleotides, the CDR3 is TGCAGCGTCACTTTTCCGGGACTAGCCCCTTACGAGCAGTACTTC.